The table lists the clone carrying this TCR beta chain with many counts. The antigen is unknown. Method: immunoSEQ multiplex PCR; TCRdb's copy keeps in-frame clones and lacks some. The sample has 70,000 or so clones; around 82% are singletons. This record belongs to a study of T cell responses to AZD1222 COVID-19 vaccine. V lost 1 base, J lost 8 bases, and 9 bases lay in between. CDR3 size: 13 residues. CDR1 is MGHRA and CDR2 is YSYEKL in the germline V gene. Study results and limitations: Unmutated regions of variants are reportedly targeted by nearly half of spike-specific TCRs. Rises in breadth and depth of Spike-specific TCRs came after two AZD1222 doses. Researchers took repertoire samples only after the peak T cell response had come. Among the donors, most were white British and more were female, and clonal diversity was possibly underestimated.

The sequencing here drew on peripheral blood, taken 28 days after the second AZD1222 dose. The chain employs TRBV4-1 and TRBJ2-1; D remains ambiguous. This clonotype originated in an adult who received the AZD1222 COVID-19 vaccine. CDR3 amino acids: CASSQALRDEQFF. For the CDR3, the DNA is TGCGCCAGCAGCCAAGCCCTTCGAGATGAGCAGTTCTTC.